This TCR beta chain appears in the sequencing data of a study of T-cell reconstitution after alpha-beta-depleted transplantation in children. This clonotype showed up many times. Construction of the TCRbeta library involved unique molecular identifiers. From the PCR reads, TCRdb called clonotypes with MiXCR, one entry per CDR3 protein. The sample has about 120,000 distinct CDR3 sequences; about a tenth are singletons. Germline trimming cut 3 bases from V and 1 base from J; bases unmatched to any gene: 0. The germline CDR1 and CDR2 sequences are SGHRS and YFSETQ. This CDR3 region has 15 residues. The chain recombines TRBV5-1 with TRBJ2-3, with 12 bases fitting TRBD2. The clonotype was recovered from a human donor who donated a stem cell graft to a child with acute lymphoblastic leukemia. The sequencing here drew on PBMCs from the stem cell graft donor, taken from the stem cell graft. The chain's CDR3 is CASSWTSGGTDTQYF. The DNA for the CDR3 is TGCGCCAGCAGCTGGACTAGCGGGGGCACAGATACGCAGTATTTT.